This is a list of T cell receptor beta chains from one sample in a study of T cell changes during pregnancy in multiple sclerosis. The method was immunoSEQ multiplex PCR; TCRdb's version includes in-frame clones alone and lacks a portion of them. The sample lists 35,000 to 55,000 clones, 92% occurring once. What was sequenced was peripheral blood. These receptors were obtained from a female donor with multiple sclerosis, enrolled in a pregnancy study. Each CDR3 is given with its conserved first and last residue. A D gene is named only where the DNA matches it firmly. Size is omitted from some rows. Given values are once, few, many or a class for expanded clones.

v_call	clone_size	d_call	cdr3_length	j_call	cdr3_nt	cdr3_aa
TRBV2	NA	TRBD1	15	TRBJ1-1	TGTGCCAGCGAAACCGACAGGGGGTGGAACACTGAAGCTTTCTTT	CASETDRGWNTEAFF
TRBV5-1	NA	NA	13	TRBJ2-4	TGCGCCAGCAGCTTGGATGCCTCTGGCATTCAGTACTTC	CASSLDASGIQYF
TRBV18	NA	TRBD1	16	TRBJ2-5	TGTGCCAGCTCACCCCTGGACAGGCGTTACGGAGAGACCCAGTACTTC	CASSPLDRRYGETQYF
TRBV19	NA	NA	13	TRBJ1-1	TGTGCCAGTAGTCTTAGGACTGCGACAGAAGCTTTCTTT	CASSLRTATEAFF
TRBV5-4	NA	NA	15	TRBJ2-7	TGTGCCAGCAGCTTATCGCCAGGGGACTCCTACGAGCAGTACTTC	CASSLSPGDSYEQYF
TRBV5-1	once	NA	15	TRBJ1-1	TGCGCCAGCAGCTTGGGAGGGGCTGCGAAAGGGGAGCCTTTCTTT	CASSLGGAAKGEPFF
TRBV5-1	NA	NA	12	TRBJ2-7	TGCGCCAGCAGCTTGGGTCCCCGGGAGCAGTACTTC	CASSLGPREQYF
TRBV2	NA	NA	15	TRBJ1-6	TGTGCCAGCGTTTATAGCCTCGCGGGAGTTTCACCCCTCCACTTT	CASVYSLAGVSPLHF
TRBV19	few	NA	14	TRBJ1-3	TGTGCCAGTAGTTTACGGATCTCTGGAAACACCATATATTTT	CASSLRISGNTIYF
TRBV5-4	NA	NA	15	TRBJ1-1	TGTGCCAGCAGCTTGGATCGGGGGGCGAACACTGAAGCTTTCTTT	CASSLDRGANTEAFF
TRBV13	NA	NA	16	TRBJ2-1	TGTGCCAGCAGCTCCATACGCAGCGGATCTAACAATGAGCAGTTCTTC	CASSSIRSGSNNEQFF
TRBV18	NA	TRBD1	14	TRBJ2-2	TGTGCCAGCTCACCACAACAGGGGGCCGGGGAGCTGTTTTTT	CASSPQQGAGELFF
TRBV19	NA	TRBD1	15	TRBJ2-7	TGTGCCAGTAGCCCCGGGACAGGGGGCTGGTACGAGCAGTACTTC	CASSPGTGGWYEQYF
TRBV2	NA	NA	13	TRBJ1-3	TGTGCCAGCAGTGAATCGGGTGGAAAAACCATATATTTT	CASSESGGKTIYF
TRBV30	once	TRBD2	15	TRBJ2-3	TGTGCCTGGACCTATGGACTAGCAGGCACAGATACGCAGTATTTT	CAWTYGLAGTDTQYF
TRBV5-1	NA	TRBD1	15	TRBJ2-1	TGCGCCAGCAGCTTGGGAGGGACAGGGAACAATGAGCAGTTCTTC	CASSLGGTGNNEQFF
TRBV19	NA	NA	13	TRBJ2-1	TGTGCCAGTACCGTGGGGGGATTTGATGAGCAGTTCTTC	CASTVGGFDEQFF
TRBV18	NA	NA	16	TRBJ2-7	TGTGCCAGCTCACCGACAGACGGAGCTCCCGTTTACGAGCAGTACTTC	CASSPTDGAPVYEQYF